One and the same sample provided the 6 T cell receptor beta chains below, sequenced in a study of T-cell memory formation after mild COVID-19. TCRdb re-analysed the 5' RACE reads in MiXCR, keeping a single row per CDR3 protein. The data hold 550,000 to 600,000 distinct CDR3 sequences, with 15% to 20% observed a single time. The source material was PBMCs or a T cell subset sorted from them (not recorded which). These receptors came from an adult woman who had mild COVID-19 (a few samples of this study predate the infection). Cell type and time point are not known.

V and J are TRBV12-3 or TRBV12-4 and TRBJ1-5; TRBD1 aligns across 9 bases. The junction had 0 bases not matched to a gene; V was cut back by 4 bases and J by 5 bases. The CDR3 has 13 residues. Here the CDR3 DNA reads TGTGCCAGCAGTTGGACAGGGGATCAGCCCCAGCATTTT. It is translated as CASSWTGDQPQHF.

V and J are TRBV29-1 and TRBJ1-1; D might be TRBD1 (5 bases). The V end was cut by 3 bases, the J end by 1 base, with 15 bases between. The germline CDR1 and CDR2 sequences are SQVTM and ANQGSEA. The CDR3 contains 15 residues. The CDR3 spells CSVEYPEGPNTEAFF. For the CDR3, the DNA is TGCAGCGTTGAGTACCCGGAGGGGCCGAACACTGAAGCTTTCTTT.

This clonotype appeared a few times. J is TRBJ2-7 and V is TRBV5-1; no clear D. The CDR3 has 16 residues. The germline CDR1 and CDR2 sequences are SGHRS and YFSETQ. V was pared by 4 bases and J by 0 bases, with 17 bases between. The CDR3 loop reads CASSQSLDTSSYEQYF. CDR3 in DNA: TGCGCCAGCAGCCAGAGTCTCGACACGAGCTCCTACGAGCAGTACTTC.

V and J are TRBV12-3 or TRBV12-4 and TRBJ2-5, with TRBD2 matching over 9 bases. The CDR3 has 18 residues. V lost 2 bases and J lost 1; bases outside the gene matches: 11. CDR3: CASSLKVGSGGIQETQYF. The CDR3 nucleotides are TGTGCCAGCAGTTTAAAGGTCGGGAGCGGGGGGATCCAAGAGACCCAGTACTTC.

The chain uses TRBV12-3 or TRBV12-4 and TRBJ2-7; D remains unclear. With 6 bases removed from V and 0 bases from J, the gap between germline ends came to 18 bases. The CDR3 covers 16 residues. In nucleotides, the CDR3 is TGTGCCAGCAGCCTAAGGGCAACTCCAAGCTCCTACGAGCAGTACTTC. Encoded protein: CASSLRATPSSYEQYF.

The chain links TRBV6-6 to TRBJ2-1; D call uncertain. The CDR3 is 13 amino acids. V lost 1 base and J 5 bases, leaving 6 bases between the germline ends. CDR1 is MNHNY and CDR2 is SVGAGI in the germline V gene (reference sequence). The CDR3: CASSYYGNNEQFF. For the CDR3, the DNA is TGTGCCAGCAGTTACTACGGAAACAATGAGCAGTTCTTC.